Listed here is a single T cell receptor (beta chain). The data were obtained in a study of T cell responses to AZD1222 COVID-19 vaccine. Generated by immunoSEQ multiplex PCR, the TCRdb table keeps only in-frame clones and is missing some. The table has 150,000 or so clones, about 89% seen once. This TCR derives from an adult in good health. The sample was peripheral blood, taken on day 0 of AZD1222 vaccination.

CDR3 sequence: CASSQSGLEGDTQYF. CDR3 coding DNA: TGTGCCAGCAGCCAAAGCGGACTGGAAGGGGATACGCAGTATTTT. The chain employs TRBV3-1 (or the pseudogene TRBV3-2) and TRBJ2-3, with a weak D call TRBD2 (5 bases). CDR3 length: 15 amino acids. The germline V gene encodes CDR1 LGHDT and CDR2 YNNKEL (reference sequence). Trimming pared 2 bases from V and 6 bases from J, leaving 15 bases between.